Each of the 10 T cell receptor beta chains below was sequenced from the same sample in a study of identical twins. A single record per CDR3 protein comes from TCRdb applying MiXCR to the 5' RACE reads. The data contain 350,000 to 500,000 distinct CDR3 sequences, around 18% of them singletons. The sample comprised naive T cells sorted from blood. Receptors originate from a man over 45 in good health.

This clonotype was counted only a few times. The chain combines TRBV25-1 with TRBJ1-2, with TRBD1 matching 11 bases. The CDR3 extends over 15 amino acids. V lost 2 bases, J lost 8 bases, and 7 bases stayed unmatched. Germline assignment: CDR1 MGHDK and CDR2 SYGVNS. CDR3 loop: CASSENLGTGGGYTF. CDR3 DNA sequence: TGTGCCAGCAGTGAAAACCTGGGGACAGGGGGAGGCTACACCTTC.

This clonotype was observed at least ten times. J is TRBJ2-2 and V is TRBV4-3; D gene ambiguous. Germline CDR1 and CDR2: LGHNA and YSLEER. Deletions cut 2 bases from V and 4 bases from J, with 5 bases between. CDR3 length equals 13 residues. The CDR3 protein is CASSQSITGELFF. CDR3 coding DNA: TGCGCCAGCAGCCAATCTATCACCGGGGAGCTGTTTTTT.

This clonotype was observed many times. This chain joins TRBV10-3 and TRBJ2-2; D ambiguous. V was clipped by 3 bases and J by 4 bases, with 3 bases between them. This CDR3 comprises 12 residues. CDR1 is ENHRY, CDR2 SYGVKD, per germline. CDR3 region: CAISDGTGELFF. CDR3 sequence (DNA): TGTGCCATCAGTGATGGCACCGGGGAGCTGTTTTTT.

The chain joins TRBV20-1 to TRBJ2-2; D not resolved. V shed 3 bases and J shed 4 bases, with 15 bases lying between them. Germline CDR1 is DFQATT and CDR2 is SNEGSKA (reference sequence). This CDR3 is built from 15 residues. CDR3 DNA: TGCAGTGCTAGGAGGAGTGAGACGGGCACCGGGGAGCTGTTTTTT. Translated, it gives CSARRSETGTGELFF.

The J gene is TRBJ1-5, the V gene TRBV12-3 or TRBV12-4; TRBD1 matches at 8 bases. The V segment lost 8 bases and the J segment 4 bases; nucleotides outside the gene matches: 7. This CDR3 contains 14 residues. CDR3 sequence (DNA): TGTGCCAGCGGAAACAGGGGGATGAATCAGCCCCAGCATTTT. This translates into CASGNRGMNQPQHF.

The table lists this clonotype with a count of one. The chain couples TRBV20-1 to TRBJ2-6; D may be TRBD2 (5 bases). Germline loops: CDR1 DFQATT, CDR2 SNEGSKA (reference sequence). Trimming cost V 8 bases and J 0 bases, with 14 bases left between them. This CDR3 is 15 amino acids long. This CDR3 is CSSKLLDSGANVLTF. Written as DNA, the CDR3 is TGCAGTTCTAAACTACTAGACTCTGGGGCCAACGTCCTGACTTTC.

The chain is built from TRBV5-8 and TRBJ2-3; TRBD1 is a possible D gene (5 bases). CDR1 is SGHTS and CDR2 is YDEGEE in the germline V gene. Trimming stripped 7 bases from V and 5 bases from J, with 23 bases between. This CDR3 is 16 amino acids long. This chain's CDR3 is CASEGVLDPSEDTQYF. As DNA, the CDR3 is TGTGCCAGCGAAGGGGTCCTAGACCCCAGTGAAGATACGCAGTATTTT. Variable domain in full (rest from reference TRBV5-8 and TRBJ2-3): EAGVTQSPTHLIKTRGQQATLRCSPISGHTSVYWYQQALGLGLQFLLWYDEGEERNRGNFPPRFSGRQFPNYSSELNVNALELEDSALYLCASEGVLDPSEDTQYFGPGTRLTVL.

This clonotype was recorded a few times. The chain is built from TRBV14 and TRBJ2-2, with D uncertain. Trimming removed 1 base from V and 14 bases from J, with 11 bases in between. Germline CDR1 reads SGHDN; CDR2 reads FVKESK. This CDR3 region has 12 residues. The CDR3 DNA sequence: TGTGCCAGCAGCCAAGGCAGGCGGAATCTGTTTTTT. Translation: CASSQGRRNLFF.

This clonotype was observed at least ten times. This rearrangement joins TRBV7-2 to TRBJ2-5; no definite D call. CDR3 length equals 16 residues. Germline V gene lookup returns CDR1 SGHTA and CDR2 FQGNSA. Trimming cost V 5 bases and J 0 bases, with 16 bases left between them. CDR3 protein: CASSRGVAPYQETQYF. In DNA, the CDR3 is TGTGCCAGCAGCCGTGGAGTAGCACCCTACCAAGAGACCCAGTACTTC.

The V and J genes are TRBV4-3 and TRBJ1-1; 7 bases map to TRBD1. Germline V gives CDR1 LGHNA, CDR2 YSLEER. This CDR3 region has 18 residues. With V trimmed by 0 bases and J by 0 bases, 10 bases remained unmatched. CDR3 in DNA: TGCGCCAGCAGCCAAGATCAAGGACAGGAGGAGGTGAACACTGAAGCTTTCTTT. This translates into CASSQDQGQEEVNTEAFF.